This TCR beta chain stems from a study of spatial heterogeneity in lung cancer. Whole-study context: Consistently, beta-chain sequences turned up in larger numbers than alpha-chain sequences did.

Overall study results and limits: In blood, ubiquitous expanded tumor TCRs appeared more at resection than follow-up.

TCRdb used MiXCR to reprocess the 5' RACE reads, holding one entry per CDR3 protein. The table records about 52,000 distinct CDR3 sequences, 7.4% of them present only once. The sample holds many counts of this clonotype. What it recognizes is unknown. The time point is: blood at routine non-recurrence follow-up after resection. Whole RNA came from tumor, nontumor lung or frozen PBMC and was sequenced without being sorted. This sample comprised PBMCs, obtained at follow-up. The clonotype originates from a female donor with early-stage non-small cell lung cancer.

CDR3 coding DNA: TGCAGTGCTAGTGGCGTGATGGGCACTGAAGCTTTCTTT. This sequence encodes CSASGVMGTEAFF. This rearrangement joins TRBV20-1 to TRBJ1-1; D is uncertain. CDR3 length: 13 amino acids. CDR1 and CDR2 (germline): DFQATT, SNEGSKA (reference sequence). V was trimmed by 3 bases and J by 4 bases, leaving 12 bases between them.